This TCR beta chain is from a study of cytotoxic CD8 clonotypes in ibrutinib-treated CLL (dated by TCRdb to about 2021). Background for the entire study: The cohort had 11 relapsed/refractory and 15 treatment-naive patients; roughly 17 were IGHV unmutated. An average of around 250,000 productive templates and some 100,000 productive rearrangements was obtained per sample. Responses were partial in roughly 24 patients and complete in 2; after median 68 months follow-up, around 15 stayed in remission and approximately twelve progressed. The response samples were drawn at a median of approximately twelve months into treatment, with a range of roughly 6 to 40 months. All remission and progressive disease samples were collected while patients were still receiving ibrutinib. Of the approximately 87 people in the trial, approximately 28 had longitudinal samples available. Cryopreserved peripheral blood mononuclear cells were obtained before treatment, at response, and at either sustained remission or disease progression.

The time point tag for this specimen amounts to: approximately 25 months on ibrutinib. For TCR beta library preparation, about 2 micrograms of genomic DNA were extracted from the cryopreserved PBMCs. Longitudinal blood samples from CLL patients on ibrutinib monotherapy were analyzed using high-throughput TCR beta sequencing. Patients were enrolled in a phase 2 open-label single-center ibrutinib monotherapy trial. For this clone: This receptor's antigen is unknown. Base qualities are missing; no much larger clone stands one base away.

What the research found in general, with its limitations: Lymph node repertoires were not examined, and the timing of sampling was not matched between patients in sustained remission and those whose disease progressed. Baseline clonality was found to be higher than that of age-matched healthy donors and was strongly correlated with circulating CD8+ T-cell counts. Clonality increased at ibrutinib response, stayed stable in sustained remission, and fell back toward baseline at progression. Public clonotypes were rare and either contracted or stayed stable during treatment, and the rise in clonality at ibrutinib response reflected the expansion of private clonotypes.

A MiSeq instrument was used for deep resolution sequencing, which targeted depths ranging from 1 in 1 million up to 1 in 200,000 T cells, with coverage averaging 10x for each clonotype. The immunoSEQ hsTCRB Kit was used to generate the TCR beta libraries. In the paper's pipeline: ImmunoSEQ Data Assistant and ImmunoSEQ Analyzer were used for data analysis, and V, D and J genes were assigned according to IMGT definitions. Clonality, with values ranging from 0 to 1, was calculated as one minus the normalized Shannon entropy of productive rearrangement frequencies. Public clonotype analysis was restricted to overrepresented clonotypes comprising at least 0.05% of each patient's repertoire. Approximately 12 repertoires from age-matched healthy donors, obtained from immuneACCESS, served as clonality controls. As stored in TCRdb, this immuneACCESS dataset retains in-frame rearrangements with V and J assigned. A fraction of the clones does not appear; measured against another copy, unresolved V genes explain less than half of the discrepancy, and the remainder lacks a known reason. V and J calls and clone size are as listed in that table; D and trimming were resolved from the DNA. For this sample there are tens of thousands of clones; over 50% appear just once. The top ten constitute about 22% of the sample.

Deletion took 3 bases off V and 5 bases off J, with a span of 10 bases between the germline ends. The CDR3 starts with the cysteine, ends with the phenylalanine, and has 13 residues. Only the CDR3 portion is preserved as DNA: 39 bases, with reading frame beginning at the first base. CDR1 SNHLY and CDR2 FYNNEI were looked up in the germline V gene. This TCR came from a human donor with chronic lymphocytic leukemia. Recombination connected TRBV2 to TRBJ1-1; TRBD1 is a weak D gene call, 5 bases matching. Sequencing used PBMCs, obtained after 24 months of ibrutinib treatment. The nucleotides are TGTGCCAGCAGTGAGGCGCCAGGGACTGAAGCTTTCTTT. It specifies CASSEAPGTEAFF. The variable domain in full, with residues beyond the CDR3 obtained from the reference TRBV2 and TRBJ1-1 genes, is EPEVTQTPSHQVTQMGQEVILRCVPISNHLYFYWYRQILGQKVEFLVSFYNNEISEKSEIFDDQFSVERPDGSNFTLKIRSTKLEDSAMYFCASSEAPGTEAFFGQGTRLTVV.